These 17 T cell receptor beta chains share one sample of origin, sequenced in a study of shared T cell receptors in the human thymus (dated by TCRdb to the early 2020s). Libraries came from the immunoSEQ multiplex PCR assay. TCRdb re-hosts the immuneACCESS table, in-frame sequences only. Its copies lack some clones; in the studies checked, an unresolved V gene accounts for under half of them, and the cause for the rest is not known. Across this sample there are about 730,000 clones, with over 75% seen only once. The ten largest account for over 0.008% of the sample. These data also featured in a second study, about human thymus T cells.

Sequenced input: thymocytes. These receptors originate from a girl less than two years old with a congenital heart defect. Donor details come from another sample of the same person, matched by shared clones.

The chain carries TRBV7-2 and TRBJ1-1; TRBD1 might be the D (5 bases). V was cut by 11 bases and J by 2 bases, with 24 bases left in between. The CDR3 runs 16 residues. CDR1 and CDR2 (germline): SGHTA, FQGNSA. This chain's CDR3 is CAGRGEGISVNTEAFF. The DNA of the CDR3 is TGTGCCGGGCGAGGGGAGGGTATCTCAGTAAACACTGAAGCTTTCTTT.

This chain uses TRBV19 with TRBJ2-5, with 9 positions matching TRBD1. The CDR3 consists of 15 residues. With V trimmed by 9 bases and J by 5 bases, 13 bases remained unmatched. In germline, CDR1 is LNHDA, CDR2 SQIVND (reference sequence). This CDR3 is CASHPTTGGIETQYF. The CDR3 nucleotides are TGTGCCAGCCATCCCACGACAGGGGGTATCGAGACCCAGTACTTC.

The rearrangement joins TRBV5-6 to TRBJ1-1, with D possibly matching TRBD1 (5 bases). Trimming pared 3 bases from V and 1 base from J, leaving 10 bases between. Germline lookup yields CDR1 SGHDT and CDR2 YYEEEE. The CDR3 runs 14 residues. The DNA for the CDR3 is TGTGCCAGCAGCTGGCAGGGCCCGAACACTGAAGCTTTCTTT. Amino acids: CASSWQGPNTEAFF.

The chain carries TRBV13 and TRBJ2-3; 7 bases are shared with TRBD2. Germline trimming cut 5 bases from V and 0 bases from J; bases unmatched to any gene: 5. Germline CDR1 reads PRHDT; CDR2 reads FYEKMQ (reference sequence). The length of the CDR3 is 15 residues. The CDR3 loop is CASSRGGISTDTQYF. The CDR3 nucleotides read TGTGCCAGCAGCCGCGGGGGAATCAGCACAGATACGCAGTATTTT.

The rearrangement uses TRBV25-1 and TRBJ1-2; 8 bases are a match to TRBD1. This CDR3 comprises 15 residues. V lost 2 bases to trimming and J lost 3 bases; unmatched junction nucleotides: 5. Germline CDR1 MGHDK, CDR2 SYGVNS. CDR3: CASSERRGQDYGYTF. DNA for the CDR3: TGTGCCAGCAGTGAAAGACGGGGACAGGACTATGGCTACACCTTC.

The chain combines TRBV5-1 with TRBJ1-1; 7 positions agree with TRBD1. The CDR3 has 16 amino acids. Germline V gene lookup returns CDR1 SGHRS and CDR2 YFSETQ. The V and J ends lost 4 bases and 0 bases, in that order; junction bases with no gene match: 9. The CDR3 nucleotides read TGCGCCAGCAGCCCCGACAGGGCCATAATGAACACTGAAGCTTTCTTT. Translating it yields CASSPDRAIMNTEAFF.

V is TRBV18 and J is TRBJ2-5; D gene unclear. Germline CDR1 is KGHSH and CDR2 is LQKENI. V lost 8 bases to trimming and J lost 1 base, with 17 bases between them. This CDR3 contains 15 residues. The CDR3 protein is CASSPPRVFQETQYF. The CDR3 DNA sequence: TGTGCCAGCAGCCCCCCCCGGGTTTTCCAAGAGACCCAGTACTTC. Full variable domain (outside the CDR3, taken from reference TRBV18 and TRBJ2-5): NAGVMQNPRHLVRRRGQEARLRCSPMKGHSHVYWYRQLPEEGLKFMVYLQKENIIDESGMPKERFSAEFPKEGPSILRIQQVVRGDSAAYFCASSPPRVFQETQYFGPGTRLLVL.

V gene TRBV15 combines with J gene TRBJ1-5, with 10 bases fitting TRBD1. V gave up 6 bases and J gave up 8 bases; unmatched junction bases: 10. CDR1 LNHNV and CDR2 YYDKDF come from the germline V gene (reference sequence). CDR3 length: 15 residues. CDR3 loop: CATSRTGTGDKPQHF. DNA for the CDR3: TGTGCCACCAGTCGGACCGGGACAGGGGATAAGCCCCAGCATTTT.

The rearrangement links TRBV6-1 to TRBJ2-3; 8 nucleotides align to TRBD2. V shed 0 bases and J 1 base; nucleotides not matched to a gene: 12. Germline-derived CDR1 and CDR2 are MNHNS and SASEGT. This CDR3 has 19 residues. DNA for the CDR3: TGTGCCAGCAGTGAAGCCCCAAGCGGGGGTCGTTGGCGCACAGATACGCAGTATTTT. Translated, it gives CASSEAPSGGRWRTDTQYF.

The V and J genes are TRBV5-4 and TRBJ1-1, with D tentatively TRBD1 (5 bases). Germline assignment: CDR1 SGHNT and CDR2 YYREEE (reference sequence). The CDR3 runs 15 residues. Between the trimmed V and J ends, which lost 4 bases and 1 base, there was a span of 14 bases. CDR3 amino acids: CASSVNRNPNTEAFF. The CDR3 coding sequence is TGTGCCAGCAGCGTAAACAGGAATCCGAACACTGAAGCTTTCTTT.

The gene calls are TRBV19 and TRBJ1-2; D unresolved. Germline CDR1 reads LNHDA; CDR2 reads SQIVND (reference sequence). The V gene lost 6 bases and the J gene lost 4 bases, with 15 bases spanning the gap. This CDR3 has 14 amino acids. The CDR3 region is CASRLKPQSYGYTF. Written as DNA, the CDR3 is TGTGCCAGTAGACTCAAGCCACAGAGCTATGGCTACACCTTC.

The chain uses TRBV6-1 and TRBJ2-3, with a possible D match to TRBD1 (5 bases). Per germline, CDR1 MNHNS and CDR2 SASEGT. V shed 10 bases and J shed 2 bases, with 16 bases lying between them. The CDR3 has 14 residues. In DNA, the CDR3 is TGTGCCACAAAAAGGGGTTCAAACACAGATACGCAGTATTTT. Amino acids: CATKRGSNTDTQYF.

This chain links TRBV9 with TRBJ2-7; 8 bases are a match to TRBD1. Germline V lookup: CDR1 SGDLS, CDR2 YYNGEE. V trimming: 9 bases; J trimming: 7 bases; junction bases outside the gene matches: 15. This CDR3 spans 14 amino acids. CDR3 nucleotide sequence: TGTGCCAACATAAAAGGACAGGGTACGGGGGAGCAGTACTTC. Translating gives CANIKGQGTGEQYF.

The chain uses TRBV2 and TRBJ1-6; perhaps TRBD1 as D (5 bases). CDR1 SNHLY and CDR2 FYNNEI come from the germline V gene. Trimming left V 3 bases short and J 5 bases short, with 8 bases between. The CDR3 length is 14 residues. The CDR3 sequence: CASSEGGNNSPLHF. DNA for the CDR3: TGTGCCAGCAGTGAGGGGGGAAATAATTCACCCCTCCACTTT.

This chain uses TRBV10-1 with TRBJ2-1, with 9 positions matching TRBD2. From germline, CDR1 is WNHNN and CDR2 SYGVQD (reference sequence). V lost 9 bases to trimming and J lost 7 bases; unmatched junction nucleotides: 10. The CDR3 is 14 residues long. The DNA for the CDR3 is TGCGCCAGGGCTGGTGGCGGGGGGGGGAATGAGCAGTTCTTC. Translated, it gives CARAGGGGGNEQFF.

This chain connects TRBV9 to TRBJ1-1; no reliable D call. The CDR3 has 16 amino acids. CDR1 and CDR2 (germline): SGDLS, YYNGEE. V was clipped by 3 bases and J by 1 base, with 16 bases between them. The CDR3 reads CASSEPHVQKNTEAFF. The CDR3 nucleotides read TGTGCCAGCAGCGAGCCCCATGTGCAAAAGAACACTGAAGCTTTCTTT.

V is TRBV5-6 and J is TRBJ2-5; D is undetermined. The better agreement between TRBJ2-7 and the DNA end casts doubt on the J call. The CDR3 contains 12 residues. The germline V gene encodes CDR1 SGHDT and CDR2 YYEEEE. DNA of the CDR3: TGTGCCAGCAGCTTGTCTATTTACGAGCAGTACTTC. Translation: CASSLSIYEQYF.